Shown below are 16 T cell receptor beta chains from a single sample sequenced in a study of T-cell memory formation after mild COVID-19. TCRdb fed the 5' RACE reads into MiXCR, producing one record per CDR3 protein. The table shows about 470,000 distinct CDR3 sequences, with approximately 23% occurring only once. Sequencing was done on a sample of PBMCs or a T cell subset sorted from them (not recorded which). Source of these receptors: an adult woman who had mild COVID-19 (a few samples of this study predate the infection). Cell type and time point are not known.

The chain carries TRBV4-2 and TRBJ2-7; tentatively, D is TRBD1 or TRBD2 (5 bases each). Trimming pared 0 bases from V and 1 base from J, leaving 13 bases between. Germline CDR1 reads LGHNA; CDR2 reads YNFKEQ. CDR3 size: 16 residues. CDR3 DNA: TGTGCCAGCAGCCAAGAGACCCGGGGCTGGTCCTACGAGCAGTACTTC. Residues: CASSQETRGWSYEQYF.

The V and J genes are TRBV7-6 and TRBJ2-1; D is perhaps TRBD2 (5 bases). This CDR3 contains 16 residues. Germline lookup yields CDR1 SGHVS and CDR2 FNYEAQ. V was pared by 5 bases and J by 0 bases, with 14 bases between. The CDR3 sequence: CASSRGLLSSYNEQFF. CDR3 DNA: TGTGCCAGCAGCAGAGGACTCTTGAGCTCCTACAATGAGCAGTTCTTC.

This chain connects TRBV9 to TRBJ2-7; D unresolved. Germline V gene data show CDR1 as SGDLS and CDR2 as YYNGEE. The ends were cut back, 5 bases at V and 3 bases at J, with 12 bases in the middle. The length of the CDR3 is 13 residues. CDR3 residues: CASSAGPNYEQYF. The CDR3 DNA follows: TGTGCCAGCAGTGCTGGACCGAACTACGAGCAGTACTTC.

This clonotype was counted only a few times. This chain joins TRBV15 and TRBJ2-5; 10 bases fit TRBD1. Germline V CDR1 and CDR2: LNHNV, YYDKDF (reference sequence). This CDR3 is 13 amino acids long. The junction had 2 bases not matched to a gene; V was cut back by 8 bases and J by 2 bases. The CDR3 DNA reads TGTGCCACCGGGACAGGGGTACAAGAGACCCAGTACTTC. Protein product: CATGTGVQETQYF.

Only a few counts were recorded for this clonotype. The chain joins TRBV15 to TRBJ2-7; D gene unclear. Germline CDR1 and CDR2: LNHNV and YYDKDF (reference sequence). Trimming removed 0 bases from V and 5 bases from J, with 14 bases in between. The CDR3 covers 15 residues. The DNA of the CDR3 is TGTGCCACCAGCAGAGATCGCGGCATTCGCCACGAGCAGTACTTC. Protein: CATSRDRGIRHEQYF.

This clonotype was counted a few times. The rearrangement joins TRBV27 to TRBJ2-7; D unclear. V lost 4 bases, J lost 6 bases, and 22 bases lay in between. CDR1 MNHEY and CDR2 SMNVEV come from the germline V gene (reference sequence). The CDR3 covers 16 residues. CDR3: CASSSTSSPQKGEQYF. Here the CDR3 DNA reads TGTGCCAGCAGTTCAACCTCGAGCCCTCAGAAAGGCGAGCAGTACTTC.

V gene TRBV25-1 combines with J gene TRBJ2-7, with 14 bases identical to TRBD2. V trimming: 3 bases; J trimming: 3 bases; junction bases outside the gene matches: 7. Germline loops: CDR1 MGHDK, CDR2 SYGVNS. This CDR3 contains 17 residues. The CDR3 reads CASSDPGLAGGFYEQYF. The CDR3 nucleotides read TGTGCCAGCAGTGACCCCGGACTAGCGGGAGGATTCTACGAGCAGTACTTC.

The table lists this clonotype with many counts. The chain links TRBV6-5 to TRBJ2-2; a weak D match, TRBD1 (6 bases). CDR3 length equals 17 residues. V was cut by 3 bases and J by 10 bases, with 24 bases left in between. Germline V gene sequence: CDR1 MNHEY, CDR2 SVGAGI. This CDR3 is CASSYLYRVQGETELFF. In nucleotides, the CDR3 is TGTGCCAGCAGTTATCTTTACAGGGTGCAGGGTGAGACGGAGCTGTTTTTT.

In its sample, this clonotype was seen a few times. V usage is TRBV12-3 or TRBV12-4 and J usage is TRBJ2-7, with D possibly TRBD2 on 6 matching bases. Trimming removed 6 bases at V and 3 bases at J, with 15 bases between. CDR3 length: 14 residues. The CDR3 loop is CASSHSGLIYEQYF. CDR3 in DNA: TGTGCCAGCAGCCACTCGGGACTGATCTACGAGCAGTACTTC.

This clonotype was seen only a few times. The V gene is TRBV4-1, the J gene TRBJ2-4; a possible D gene is TRBD2 (6 bases). CDR1 is MGHRA, CDR2 YSYEKL, per germline. V lost 3 bases, J lost 7 bases, and 16 bases lay in between. CDR3 length: 15 residues. The CDR3 nucleotides are TGCGCCAGCAGCCATAGGTTTCTAGCGTCTAACATTCAGTACTTC. This translates into CASSHRFLASNIQYF.

The genes are TRBV20-1 and TRBJ1-5; D is perhaps TRBD1 (5 bases). The CDR3 spans 13 residues. The germline CDR1 and CDR2 sequences are DFQATT and SNEGSKA (reference sequence). The germline V and J ends were trimmed by 3 bases and 4 bases, with 10 bases remaining between them. CDR3: CSARWDPNQPQHF. CDR3 nucleotides: TGCAGTGCTAGGTGGGACCCTAATCAGCCCCAGCATTTT.

The rearrangement links TRBV6-2 or TRBV6-3 to TRBJ1-5; D is possibly TRBD1 (5 bases). CDR1 and CDR2 (germline): MNHEY, SVGEGT. This CDR3 has 12 residues. V lost 7 bases to trimming and J lost 6 bases, with 10 bases between them. Written as DNA, the CDR3 is TGTGCCAGCATGCAGGGAGGTCAGCCCCAGCATTTT. This gives the protein CASMQGGQPQHF.

This clonotype was seen a few times. This chain uses TRBV11-2 with TRBJ2-5, with TRBD2 matching 10 bases. This CDR3 has 15 residues. Germline loops: CDR1 SGHAT, CDR2 FQNNGV. J was trimmed by 3 bases and V by 3 bases; bases with no gene match: 4. The CDR3 DNA sequence: TGTGCCAGCAGCTTCCTAGCGGGAGTTGAAGAGACCCAGTACTTC. The encoded protein is CASSFLAGVEETQYF.

This clonotype was detected ten times or more. The chain is built from TRBV30 and TRBJ2-1; D unclear. Germline CDR1 GTSNPN, CDR2 SVGIG (reference sequence). V gave up 1 base and J gave up 6 bases, with 7 bases separating them. The CDR3 consists of 12 residues. CDR3 sequence: CAWSAQGNEQFF. Written as DNA, the CDR3 is TGTGCCTGGAGTGCCCAAGGCAATGAGCAGTTCTTC.

This clonotype showed up just a few times. The rearrangement uses TRBV27 and TRBJ2-7, with a weak D call TRBD1 (5 bases). V shed 4 bases and J shed 3 bases, with 13 bases lying between them. The germline CDR1 and CDR2 sequences are MNHEY and SMNVEV (reference sequence). The CDR3 is 14 amino acids. CDR3 nucleotides: TGTGCCAGCAGTTCCGACCTCACAGGCTACGAGCAGTACTTC. Protein product: CASSSDLTGYEQYF.

This clonotype has only a few counts. The chain has TRBV4-3 and TRBJ2-2; D is undetermined. V was shortened by 4 bases and J by 0 bases, with 12 bases between the two germline ends. The CDR3 covers 16 residues. Germline CDR1 reads LGHNA; CDR2 reads YSLEER. This chain's CDR3 is CASSPRVAANTGELFF. The DNA for the CDR3 is TGCGCCAGCAGCCCCCGGGTCGCAGCGAACACCGGGGAGCTGTTTTTT.